This T cell receptor (beta chain) comes out of a study of T cell repertoires in cytomegalovirus infection. In the study overall: Public TCR beta signatures marked donors with CMV infection and the matching HLA.

The V gene's germline CDR1 is SNHLY and CDR2 FYNNEI. The length of the CDR3 is 17 residues. With 3 bases removed from V and 4 bases from J, the gap between germline ends came to 19 bases. TCRdb re-derived calls from the reads in MiXCR, one entry per CDR3 protein. The table includes 150,000 to 200,000 distinct CDR3 sequences, 7.5% to 10% detected once. This clonotype was counted between two and nine times. Its antigen is currently unknown. The study's findings and limits: What dominated the ex vivo response were HLA-C-restricted CMV-specific TCR beta clonotypes. Individuals carrying CMV plus the relevant HLA were identified by cumulative frequency of public TCR beta families.

The chain has TRBV2 and TRBJ1-5, with D tentatively TRBD1 (5 bases). The TCR was taken from a human donor in good health (CMV status not recorded). Some clones in this sample may be carry-over from other donors' samples. Sequences were obtained from PBMCs. Here the CDR3 reads CASSEGGGHPLNQPQHF. In DNA, the CDR3 is TGTGCCAGCAGTGAGGGGGGGGGTCATCCGTTGAATCAGCCCCAGCATTTT.